One and the same sample provided the 30 T cell receptor beta chains below, sequenced in a study of monozygotic twins with inflammatory bowel disease (dated by TCRdb to the late 2010s). Receptors were amplified or captured by 5' RACE. Sequencer: Illumina HiSeq 2500. After TCRdb reprocessed the reads, each CDR3 protein sequence was kept as one row, without DNA. This sample's clone table shows around 140,000 distinct CDR3 sequences. Together, the top ten hold over 1% of the sample. The source material was blood. The receptors were sampled from a human donor with ulcerative colitis or Crohn's disease, or a healthy co-twin of an affected twin (not recorded which).

The chain employs TRBV10-2 and TRBJ2-4; TCRdb reports TRBD1, a call that lacks DNA to check it against. Germline V gene data show CDR1 as WSHSY and CDR2 as SAAADI. The CDR3 is 17 amino acids. This CDR3 reads CASSESAGGLAKNIQYF.

V is TRBV24-1 and J is TRBJ2-1; checking the TCRdb D call of TRBD2 is not possible without DNA. The CDR3 has 15 amino acids. Germline loops: CDR1 KGHDR, CDR2 SFDVKD. The CDR3 here is CATSAVGKAASEQFF.

This sequence joins TRBV6-2 or TRBV6-3 and TRBJ2-1; absent DNA, TCRdb's TRBD2 call cannot be checked. CDR1 is MNHEY and CDR2 is SVGEGT in the germline V gene. The CDR3 is made up of 17 amino acids. The CDR3 here is CASSSFKLAGALNEQFF.

The chain carries TRBV6-1 and TRBJ1-3; TCRdb returns TRBD1, unconfirmable since there is no DNA. CDR3 length: 17 residues. Germline values: CDR1 MNHNS, CDR2 SASEGT. CDR3 in amino acids: CASRDSTGASSGNTIYF.

The rearrangement links TRBV5-1 to TRBJ2-1; the D call of TRBD2 rests on TCRdb alone, since no DNA is present to check it. In germline, CDR1 is SGHRS, CDR2 YFSETQ. This CDR3 has 17 amino acids. CDR3 sequence: CASRVDASGSSYNEQFF. Filled out from reference TRBV5-1 and TRBJ2-1, the complete variable domain reads KAGVTQTPRYLIKTRGQQVTLSCSPISGHRSVSWYQQTPGQGLQFLFEYFSETQRNKGNFPGRFSGRQFSNSRSEMNVSTLELGDSALYLCASRVDASGSSYNEQFFGPGTRLTVL.

The chain carries TRBV7-9 and TRBJ1-1; the D call of TRBD1 rests on TCRdb alone, since no DNA is present to check it. From germline, CDR1 is SEHNR and CDR2 FQNEAQ (reference sequence). This CDR3 is 12 amino acids long. The CDR3: CASSLGGFEAFF.

The rearrangement joins TRBV15 to TRBJ2-7; TCRdb calls TRBD1, which cannot be checked without DNA. This CDR3 comprises 14 residues. Per germline, CDR1 LNHNV and CDR2 YYDKDF (reference sequence). The CDR3 loop reads CATSGETANYEQYF.

The genes are TRBV7-2 and TRBJ2-7; the D call from TCRdb, TRBD2, cannot be confirmed without DNA. Looked up from germline, CDR1 is SGHTA and CDR2 is FQGNSA. The CDR3 is 16 amino acids. CDR3 in amino acids: CASSLSMGLVSYEQYF.

The chain carries TRBV27 and TRBJ2-7. The CDR3 extends over 15 amino acids. Germline-derived CDR1 and CDR2 are MNHEY and SMNVEV (reference sequence). CDR3 region: CASSYNSLSSYEQYF.

This chain joins TRBV20-1 and TRBJ1-1; TCRdb designates TRBD1, a call that cannot be tested without DNA. Germline CDR1 and CDR2: DFQATT and SNEGSKA (reference sequence). CDR3 length equals 15 residues. This CDR3 is CSAPTQTPGYSEAFF.

The CDR3 reads CSVVGSDSGNTIYF. This chain connects TRBV29-1 to TRBJ1-3. The germline V gene encodes CDR1 SQVTM and CDR2 ANQGSEA. The CDR3 spans 14 residues.

The V gene is TRBV7-3, the J gene TRBJ2-7; with no DNA, the TCRdb D assignment of TRBD2 cannot be verified. The CDR3 has 15 amino acids. The germline V gene encodes CDR1 SGHTA and CDR2 FQGTGA. CDR3 amino acids: CASSLTGGLGYEQYF. The complete variable domain, with remaining parts taken from reference TRBV7-3 and TRBJ2-7, reads GAGVSQTPSNKVTEKGKYVELRCDPISGHTALYWYRQSLGQGPEFLIYFQGTGAADDSGLPNDRFFAVRPEGSVSTLKIQRTERGDSAVYLCASSLTGGLGYEQYFGPGTRLTVT.

The chain couples TRBV7-3 to TRBJ2-5; as DNA is missing, the TRBD2 call by TCRdb cannot be tested. In germline, CDR1 is SGHTA, CDR2 FQGTGA. This CDR3 contains 16 residues. The CDR3 spells CASSPTGLAGVETQYF.

The genes are TRBV9 and TRBJ1-2. The V gene's germline CDR1 is SGDLS and CDR2 YYNGEE. This CDR3 is built from 13 residues. CDR3 sequence: CASSESAGYGYTF. The full variable domain, rest sourced from reference TRBV9 and TRBJ1-2, is DSGVTQTPKHLITATGQRVTLRCSPRSGDLSVYWYQQSLDQGLQFLIQYYNGEERAKGNILERFSAQQFPDLHSELNLSSLELGDSALYFCASSESAGYGYTFGSGTRLTVV.

The chain joins TRBV11-3 to TRBJ2-7. Germline assignment: CDR1 SGHNT and CDR2 YENEEA. CDR3 length equals 15 residues. The CDR3 sequence: CASSFSSGSSYEQYF. Full variable domain (missing parts from reference TRBV11-3 and TRBJ2-7): EAGVVQSPRYKIIEKKQPVAFWCNPISGHNTLYWYLQNLGQGPELLIRYENEEAVDDSQLPKDRFSAERLKGVDSTLKIQPAELGDSAVYLCASSFSSGSSYEQYFGPGTRLTVT.

This CDR3 reads CSARVGGRIDTQYF. V is TRBV20-1 and J is TRBJ2-3; TCRdb's D gene call, TRBD2, goes unchecked for lack of DNA. The germline gives CDR1 DFQATT, CDR2 SNEGSKA (reference sequence). The CDR3 runs 14 residues.

The genes are TRBV5-4 and TRBJ2-7; TCRdb selects TRBD2, and the lack of DNA leaves this call unchecked. Germline loops: CDR1 SGHNT, CDR2 YYREEE (reference sequence). CDR3 length: 15 residues. This chain's CDR3 is CASSPSGRVGYEQYF.

This chain connects TRBV20-1 to TRBJ2-7. CDR1 and CDR2 (germline): DFQATT, SNEGSKA (reference sequence). This CDR3 has 15 amino acids. CDR3: CSARDPIGSFNEQYF.

The chain links TRBV5-6 to TRBJ1-6. Germline CDR1 SGHDT, CDR2 YYEEEE. CDR3 length equals 11 residues. CDR3 protein: CASSALGALHF.

This chain links TRBV10-3 with TRBJ2-7; lacking DNA, the TRBD1 call made by TCRdb goes unchecked. The CDR3 runs to 14 residues. Looked up from germline, CDR1 is ENHRY and CDR2 is SYGVKD. The CDR3 sequence is CAISATGGIYEQYF.

The rearrangement joins TRBV27 to TRBJ2-2. Per germline, CDR1 MNHEY and CDR2 SMNVEV (reference sequence). CDR3 length equals 15 residues. The CDR3 protein is CASSFSSGNTGELFF.

V usage is TRBV25-1 and J usage is TRBJ1-1. Germline CDR1 is MGHDK and CDR2 is SYGVNS. This CDR3 comprises 15 residues. CDR3 loop: CASSVRASLNTEAFF.

The chain is built from TRBV9 and TRBJ1-2. The CDR3 runs 15 residues. CDR1 and CDR2 from the germline V gene are SGDLS and YYNGEE. Here the CDR3 reads CASSVKGNQNYGYTF.

The chain recombines TRBV6-1 with TRBJ2-7; checking the TCRdb D call of TRBD1 is not possible without DNA. Germline values: CDR1 MNHNS, CDR2 SASEGT. The CDR3 is made up of 18 amino acids. Here the CDR3 reads CASSPLRDRDRGPYEQYF.

The V and J genes are TRBV15 and TRBJ1-1; TCRdb's D call, TRBD1, is unchecked because there is no DNA. Germline CDR1 reads LNHNV; CDR2 reads YYDKDF (reference sequence). The CDR3 is made up of 16 amino acids. The CDR3 reads CATSSVPPQGNTEAFF.

The gene calls are TRBV20-1 and TRBJ1-3; checking the TCRdb D call of TRBD1 is not possible without DNA. The germline V gene encodes CDR1 DFQATT and CDR2 SNEGSKA (reference sequence). CDR3 size: 14 residues. The CDR3 loop is CSGGPPGPGNTIYF.

This chain joins TRBV5-4 and TRBJ1-2. CDR1 is SGHNT and CDR2 is YYREEE in the germline V gene (reference sequence). The CDR3 has 13 residues. CDR3 region: CASSYSGGYGYTF.

This chain's CDR3 is CASSFSAGNEQYF. This chain uses TRBV12-3 or TRBV12-4 with TRBJ2-7; TCRdb selects TRBD2, and the lack of DNA leaves this call unchecked. The CDR3 has 13 residues.

The V gene is TRBV7-2, the J gene TRBJ2-1; TCRdb picks TRBD1, but there is no DNA to check that call. CDR3 size: 15 residues. Germline V CDR1 and CDR2: SGHTA, FQGNSA. CDR3 amino acids: CASSVRQASYNEQFF. Variable domain in full (rest from reference TRBV7-2 and TRBJ2-1): GAGVSQSPSNKVTEKGKDVELRCDPISGHTALYWYRQSLGQGLEFLIYFQGNSAPDKSGLPSDRFSAERTGGSVSTLTIQRTQQEDSAVYLCASSVRQASYNEQFFGPGTRLTVL.

This sequence joins TRBV6-1 and TRBJ2-6. The germline CDR1 and CDR2 sequences are MNHNS and SASEGT. The CDR3 is 14 amino acids. The CDR3 here is CASRPVTGANVLTF.